This TCR beta chain derives from a study of a mutant IDH1 vaccine in newly diagnosed glioma. Study summary: Beginning 4-6 weeks after radiotherapy alone, or with temozolomide cycles, vaccination took place. Standard pretreatment was either radiotherapy, temozolomide, or, for most, radiochemotherapy with temozolomide. Findings and limits, study-wide: Immune responses induced by the vaccine were seen in roughly 93% of patients, spanning multiple MHC alleles.

TCRdb's table, derived via immunoSEQ multiplex PCR, lists solely in-frame clones and lacks some. This table has tens of thousands of clones, roughly nine tenths appearing once. Comment on this clone: Antigen: not known.

The CDR3 has 16 amino acids. J was trimmed by 5 bases and V by 5 bases; bases with no gene match: 9. CDR1 is MNHEY and CDR2 is SMNVEV in the germline V gene (reference sequence). Time point here: week 47, end of study. In the vaccine, a single dose held 300 ug of the mutant IDH1 20-mer peptide, along with topical imiquimod. The donors' diagnosis was new WHO grade 3 or 4 astrocytoma that was IDH1-mutant and ATRX-lost. The rearrangement joins TRBV27 to TRBJ2-1, with 10 bases fitting TRBD2. This clonotype was sampled from a woman in her fifties or sixties with glioma. The sample here was PBMCs, taken from a glioma patient whose treatment included an IDH1 peptide vaccine. The chain's CDR3 is CASSRLAGDVDNEQFF. The CDR3 DNA follows: TGTGCCAGCAGTCGCCTAGCGGGAGATGTCGACAATGAGCAGTTCTTC.